The entry below describes one T cell receptor (beta chain). These data come from a study of PD-L1 blockade in urothelial cancer. Study in general: Atezolizumab therapy began for patients in 2014, dosed at 1,200 mg intravenously every 3 weeks.

The authors quantified FFPE tumor DNA using amplified housekeeping genes. Sequenced by immunoSEQ multiplex PCR; TCRdb stores in-frame clones only, minus some. This repertoire shows some 1,900 clones, roughly a third found once; its top ten account for approximately 10%. Trimming took 4 bases from V and 6 from J; bases not matched to a gene: 7. The CDR3 is 15 amino acids. The germline CDR1 and CDR2 sequences are KGHSH and LQKENI. Source: tumor tissue, taken before atezolizumab (anti-PD-L1) treatment. This receptor was identified in a man in his fifties with urothelial cancer. This rearrangement joins TRBV18 to TRBJ2-1; 9 positions match TRBD1. CDR3 bases: TGTGCCAGCTCACAACAGGGGGCGAGGGTCAATGAGCAGTTCTTC. The encoded protein is CASSQQGARVNEQFF.